The T cell receptor beta chain under discussion was sequenced for a study of regulatory T cells in long-lasting Graves disease. Overall study results and limits: Favored usage of TRBV28, TRBJ1-2 and TRBJ2-5 was recorded in persistent disease.

The CDR3 sequence is 13 residues long. V lost 5 bases to trimming and J lost 4 bases, with 8 bases between them. The germline V gene encodes CDR1 KGHDR and CDR2 SFDVKD. Regarding time point: newly diagnosed GD, antithyroid drugs for less than 3 months. PBMCs provided the RNA from which the TCR library was made. This clonotype was found many times. The antigen is unknown. CDR3-region Arm-PCR and iRepertoire HTBI primers produced the TCR beta libraries. TCRdb passed the multiplex PCR reads through MiXCR, listing each CDR3 protein once. The sample records about 520,000 distinct CDR3 sequences, around 12% being singletons. The sample was also reused in another study, on T cells in Graves' hyperthyroidism and ophthalmopathy. Per that study: Diagnosis rested on symptoms, serum thyroxine and TRAb, thyroid ultrasound, and orbital computed tomography. Among clonotypes expanded in thyroid above 0.001, most were also found in blood.

This receptor was identified in a woman in her 30s with Graves disease. The V gene is TRBV24-1, the J gene TRBJ1-5; D gene uncertain. The sequencing used peripheral blood mononuclear cells (PBMCs), collected at new diagnosis, from a patient treated with antithyroid drugs. This chain's CDR3 is CATSGGKNQPQHF. The CDR3 DNA sequence: TGTGCCACCAGTGGCGGTAAAAATCAGCCCCAGCATTTT.